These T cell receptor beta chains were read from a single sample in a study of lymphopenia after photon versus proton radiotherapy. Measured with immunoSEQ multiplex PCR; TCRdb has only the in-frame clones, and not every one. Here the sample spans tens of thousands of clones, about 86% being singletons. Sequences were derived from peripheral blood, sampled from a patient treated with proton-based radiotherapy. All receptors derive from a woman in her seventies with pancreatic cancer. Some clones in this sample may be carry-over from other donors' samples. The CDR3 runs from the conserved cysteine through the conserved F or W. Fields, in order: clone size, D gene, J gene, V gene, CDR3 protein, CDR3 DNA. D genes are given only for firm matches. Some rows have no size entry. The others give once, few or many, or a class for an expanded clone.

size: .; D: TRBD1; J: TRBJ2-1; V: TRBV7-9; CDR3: CASSYSGTGGDNEQFF; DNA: TGTGCCAGCAGCTACTCCGGGACAGGTGGGGACAATGAGCAGTTCTTC
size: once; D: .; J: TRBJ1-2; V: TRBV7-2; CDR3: CASSYPPSGAVYGYTF; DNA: TGTGCCAGCAGCTACCCGCCTAGCGGGGCGGTTTATGGCTACACCTTC
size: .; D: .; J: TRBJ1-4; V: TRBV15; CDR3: CATSRDDEGFSTNEKLFF; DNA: TGTGCCACCAGCAGAGATGACGAGGGGTTCTCGACTAATGAAAAACTGTTTTTT
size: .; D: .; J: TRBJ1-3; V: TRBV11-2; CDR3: CASSLDGYGGVPSGNTIYF; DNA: TGTGCCAGCAGCTTAGATGGATACGGAGGGGTGCCCTCTGGAAACACCATATATTTT
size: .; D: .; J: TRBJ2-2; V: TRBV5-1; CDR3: CASSLAGTGELFF; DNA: TGCGCCAGCAGCTTGGCCGGAACCGGGGAGCTGTTTTTT
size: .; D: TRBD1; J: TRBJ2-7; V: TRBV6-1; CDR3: CASTMSLGQGYEQYF; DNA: TGTGCCAGCACCATGTCTTTGGGACAGGGCTACGAGCAGTACTTC
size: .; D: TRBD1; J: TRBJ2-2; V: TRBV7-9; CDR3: CASSSRGGQGSNTGELFF; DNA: TGTGCCAGCAGCTCCCGCGGGGGACAGGGGTCGAACACCGGGGAGCTGTTTTTT
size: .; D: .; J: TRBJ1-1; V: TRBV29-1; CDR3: CSVADRTNTEAFF; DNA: TGCAGCGTTGCTGACAGGACGAACACTGAAGCTTTCTTT
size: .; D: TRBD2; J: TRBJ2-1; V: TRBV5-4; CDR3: CASSLFERESNEQFF; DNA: TGTGCCAGCAGCTTGTTTGAGCGGGAGTCAAATGAGCAGTTCTTC
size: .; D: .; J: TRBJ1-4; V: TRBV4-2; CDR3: CASSQDQGRQHRGEKLFF; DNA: TGTGCCAGCAGCCAAGATCAAGGCAGGCAACATAGAGGAGAAAAACTGTTTTTT
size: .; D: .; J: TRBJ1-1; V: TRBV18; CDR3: CASSQTPGGQNTEAFF; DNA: TGTGCCAGCTCACAAACGCCCGGGGGGCAGAACACTGAAGCTTTCTTT
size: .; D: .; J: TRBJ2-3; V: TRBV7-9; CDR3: CASIGSTDTQYF; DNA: TGTGCCAGTATCGGGAGCACAGATACGCAGTATTTT